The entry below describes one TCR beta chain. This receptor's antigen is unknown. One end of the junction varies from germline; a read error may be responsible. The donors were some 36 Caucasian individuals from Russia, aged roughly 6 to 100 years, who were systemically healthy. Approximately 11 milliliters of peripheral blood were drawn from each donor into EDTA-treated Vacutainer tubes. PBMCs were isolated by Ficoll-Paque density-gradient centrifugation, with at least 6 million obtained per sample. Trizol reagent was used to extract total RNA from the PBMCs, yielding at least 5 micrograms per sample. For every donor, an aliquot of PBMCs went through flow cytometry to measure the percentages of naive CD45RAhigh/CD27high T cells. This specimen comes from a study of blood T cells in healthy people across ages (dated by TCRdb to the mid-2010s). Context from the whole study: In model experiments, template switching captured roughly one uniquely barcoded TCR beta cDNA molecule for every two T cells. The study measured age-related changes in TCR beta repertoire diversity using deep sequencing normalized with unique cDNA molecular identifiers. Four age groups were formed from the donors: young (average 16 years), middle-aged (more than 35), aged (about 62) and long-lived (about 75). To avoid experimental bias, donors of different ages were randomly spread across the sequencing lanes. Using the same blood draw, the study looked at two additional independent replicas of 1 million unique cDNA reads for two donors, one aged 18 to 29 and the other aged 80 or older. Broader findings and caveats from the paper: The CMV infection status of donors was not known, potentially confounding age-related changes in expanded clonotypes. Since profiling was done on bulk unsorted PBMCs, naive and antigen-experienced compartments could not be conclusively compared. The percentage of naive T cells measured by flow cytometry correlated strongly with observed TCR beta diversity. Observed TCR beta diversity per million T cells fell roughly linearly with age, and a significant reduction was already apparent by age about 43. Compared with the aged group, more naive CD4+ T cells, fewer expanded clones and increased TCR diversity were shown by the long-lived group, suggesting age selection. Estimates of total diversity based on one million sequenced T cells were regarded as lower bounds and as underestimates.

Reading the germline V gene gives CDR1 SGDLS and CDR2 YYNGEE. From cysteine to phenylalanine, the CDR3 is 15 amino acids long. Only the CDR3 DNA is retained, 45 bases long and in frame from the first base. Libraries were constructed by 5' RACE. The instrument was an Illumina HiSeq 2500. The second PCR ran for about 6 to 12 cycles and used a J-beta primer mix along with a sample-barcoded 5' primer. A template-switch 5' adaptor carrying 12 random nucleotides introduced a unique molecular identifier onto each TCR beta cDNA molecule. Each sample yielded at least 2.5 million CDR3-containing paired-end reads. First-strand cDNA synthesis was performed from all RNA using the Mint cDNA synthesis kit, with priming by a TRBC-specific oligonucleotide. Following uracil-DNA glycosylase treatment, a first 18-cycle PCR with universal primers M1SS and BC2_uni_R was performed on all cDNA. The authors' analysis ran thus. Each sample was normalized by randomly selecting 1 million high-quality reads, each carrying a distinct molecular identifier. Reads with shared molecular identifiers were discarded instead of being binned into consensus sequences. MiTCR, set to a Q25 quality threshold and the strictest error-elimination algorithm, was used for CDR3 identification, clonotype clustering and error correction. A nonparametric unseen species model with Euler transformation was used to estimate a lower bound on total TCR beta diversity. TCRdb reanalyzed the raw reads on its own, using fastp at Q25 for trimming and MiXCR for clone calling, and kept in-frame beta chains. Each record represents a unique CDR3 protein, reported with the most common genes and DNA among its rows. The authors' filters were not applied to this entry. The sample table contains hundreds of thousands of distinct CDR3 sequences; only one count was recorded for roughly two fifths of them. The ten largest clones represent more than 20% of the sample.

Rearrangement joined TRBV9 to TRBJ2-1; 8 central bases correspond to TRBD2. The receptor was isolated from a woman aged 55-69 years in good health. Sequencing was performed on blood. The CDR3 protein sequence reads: CASSPRSGANNGQFF. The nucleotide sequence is TGTGCCAGCAGCCCCCGTAGCGGGGCCAACAATGGGCAGTTCTTC. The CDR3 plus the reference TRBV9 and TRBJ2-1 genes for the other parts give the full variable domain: DSGVTQTPKHLITATGQRVTLRCSPRSGDLSVYWYQQSLDQGLQFLIQYYNGEERAKGNILERFSAQQFPDLHSELNLSSLELGDSALYFCASSPRSGANNGQFFGPGTRLTVL.